The source of this TCR beta chain is a study of T-cell reconstitution after alpha-beta-depleted transplantation in children. It was with unique molecular identifiers that the TCRbeta library was prepared. A single record per CDR3 protein comes from TCRdb applying MiXCR to the PCR reads. In the table there are a few hundred thousand distinct CDR3 sequences, under 15% of which are singletons. The J segment lost 2 bases and the V segment lost 5 bases, leaving 6 bases of the junction unmatched. The CDR3 spans 16 residues. This chain joins TRBV12-3 or TRBV12-4 and TRBJ2-3, with 11 nucleotides matching TRBD2. This specimen was PBMCs from the stem cell graft donor, taken from the stem cell graft. The sequence was collected from a human donor who donated a stem cell graft to a child with combined immunodeficiency. The CDR3: CASSPPSGGYTDTQYF. In DNA form, the CDR3 reads TGTGCCAGCAGTCCCCCTAGCGGGGGGTACACAGATACGCAGTATTTT.